Below are 25 T cell receptor beta chains sequenced from a single sample in a study of blood T cell repertoires in COVID-19 (dated by TCRdb to the early 2020s). The library was obtained by the immunoSEQ multiplex PCR assay. TCRdb's version of the immuneACCESS table is confined to in-frame rearrangements and falls short of the full clone set. An unresolved V gene accounts for under half of the shortfall where checked; the remainder is of unknown origin. The sample records about 82,000 clones, around 85% of which are singletons. Together, the top ten hold 15% to 20% of the sample. The sequencing input was peripheral blood. These receptors were obtained from a man at least 80 years old with active or convalescent COVID-19.

This clone was counted only a few times. The chain uses TRBV4-2 and TRBJ1-4; D is perhaps TRBD1 (6 bases). CDR3 size: 12 residues. Per germline, CDR1 LGHNA and CDR2 YNFKEQ. V lost 6 bases and J lost 7, with 9 bases in between. For the CDR3, the DNA is TGTGCCAGCAGACAGGGCACTGAAAAACTGTTTTTT. Its protein is CASRQGTEKLFF.

This chain joins TRBV3-1 (or the pseudogene TRBV3-2) and TRBJ1-6; weak D call: TRBD1 (5 bases). The CDR3 length is 16 residues. V was cut by 4 bases and J by 7 bases, with 17 bases left in between. Germline loops: CDR1 LGHDT, CDR2 YNNKEL (reference sequence). The CDR3 loop reads CASSRRGGGSNSPLHF. As DNA, the CDR3 is TGTGCCAGCAGCCGACGTGGGGGAGGCTCAAATTCACCCCTCCACTTT.

This clone was seen more than once but under ten times. V is TRBV6-6 and J is TRBJ1-6, with D possibly TRBD1 on 5 matching bases. Looked up from germline, CDR1 is MNHNY and CDR2 is SVGAGI (reference sequence). This CDR3 spans 12 amino acids. V was cut by 6 bases and J by 16 bases, with 16 bases left in between. The chain's CDR3 is CASSTPTAKLHF. The DNA of the CDR3 is TGTGCCAGCAGCACCCCGACAGCAAAACTCCACTTT.

This clone has more than one count but fewer than ten. The chain combines TRBV6-6 with TRBJ1-2; no definite D call. The CDR3 has 11 residues. V was shortened by 6 bases and J by 3 bases, with 5 bases between the two germline ends. The germline V gene encodes CDR1 MNHNY and CDR2 SVGAGI (reference sequence). The CDR3 nucleotides are TGTGCCAGCAGACCGGACTATGGCTACACCTTC. It encodes CASRPDYGYTF.

Note on this clone: The same CDR3 arises from other DNA sequences in this sample as well. The chain employs TRBV5-1 and TRBJ2-1; possible D gene TRBD2, 5 bases. Germline CDR1 SGHRS, CDR2 YFSETQ. V dropped 4 bases and J dropped 3 bases, with 11 bases sitting between them. The CDR3 is 14 residues long. For the CDR3, the DNA is TGCGCCAGCAGCCTAAGCGGTAACTACAATGAGCAGTTCTTC. It is translated as CASSLSGNYNEQFF.

This rearrangement joins TRBV27 to TRBJ1-5; weak D call: TRBD1 (5 bases). Germline-derived CDR1 and CDR2 are MNHEY and SMNVEV (reference sequence). This CDR3 contains 16 residues. Trimming pared 6 bases from V and 2 bases from J, leaving 17 bases between. CDR3 sequence: CASRTHWGDGNQPQHF. As DNA, the CDR3 is TGTGCCAGCAGGACCCACTGGGGCGACGGCAATCAGCCCCAGCATTTT.

This clone appeared a single time. V is TRBV29-1 and J is TRBJ1-1, with D perhaps TRBD1 (6 bases). V gave up 4 bases and J gave up 11 bases, with 20 bases separating them. The CDR3 runs 13 residues. Germline CDR1 reads SQVTM; CDR2 reads ANQGSEA. The CDR3 here is CSVGPGGGLEAFF. The CDR3, as DNA: TGCAGCGTTGGCCCCGGGGGGGGCCTTGAGGCTTTCTTT.

The rearrangement uses TRBV7-8 and TRBJ1-1; the D gene is possibly TRBD1 (6 bases). Trimming cost V 7 bases and J 5 bases, with 14 bases left between them. CDR3 length equals 13 residues. Germline loops: CDR1 SGHVS, CDR2 FQNEAQ. CDR3: CASKTGIGTEAFF. The CDR3 DNA sequence: TGTGCCAGCAAAACAGGGATTGGTACTGAAGCTTTCTTT.

The V and J genes are TRBV6-5 and TRBJ2-1; D unclear. The germline V gene encodes CDR1 MNHEY and CDR2 SVGAGI. The CDR3 covers 14 residues. V was pared by 4 bases and J by 6 bases, with 13 bases between. The CDR3 is CASSSLGRLNEQFF. CDR3 DNA sequence: TGTGCCAGCAGTTCCCTTGGGCGTCTCAATGAGCAGTTCTTC.

In this sample, this clone turned up a few times. The chain employs TRBV21-1 and TRBJ2-7; the table names TRBD2, a call not compared with the DNA. TRBV21-1 is a recognized pseudogene. The length of the CDR3 is 15 residues. The CDR3 reads CASSNLKNGDYEQYV. The CDR3 DNA is TGTGCCAGCAGCAACCTAAAAAACGGGGACTACGAGCAGTACGTC.

CDR3 amino acids: CASSQDLGLAGVRETQYF. The CDR3 region has the DNA TGTGCCAGCAGCCAAGACCTGGGACTAGCGGGAGTAAGAGAGACCCAGTACTTC. V usage is TRBV3-1 (or the pseudogene TRBV3-2) and J usage is TRBJ2-5; 14 positions agree with TRBD2. This CDR3 spans 18 amino acids. Losses at the gene ends were 0 bases for V and 4 bases for J; bases not matched to a gene: 7. Germline CDR1 reads LGHDT; CDR2 reads YNNKEL (reference sequence).

The chain uses TRBV10-2 and TRBJ1-1; no clear D gene. The CDR3 covers 13 residues. The V gene's germline CDR1 is WSHSY and CDR2 SAAADI. V gave up 10 bases and J gave up 7 bases, with 19 bases separating them. In nucleotides, the CDR3 is TGCGCCACCCGGGAGAGGAATCTACTTGAAGCTTTCTTT. It translates to CATRERNLLEAFF.

This chain connects TRBV6-2 or TRBV6-3 to TRBJ2-6; 9 positions match TRBD1. V lost 6 bases, J lost 0 bases, and 6 bases stayed unmatched. The CDR3 is made up of 17 amino acids. CDR1 and CDR2 from the germline V gene are MNHEY and SVGEGT. The CDR3 DNA follows: TGTGCCAGCAGCCCACTGGGACAGGGCTCTGGGGCCAACGTCCTGACTTTC. Protein: CASSPLGQGSGANVLTF.

The V gene is TRBV6-5, the J gene TRBJ1-1; TRBD1 agrees at 12 bases. CDR3 length equals 14 residues. Germline V gives CDR1 MNHEY, CDR2 SVGAGI. V lost 3 bases, J lost 10 bases, and 6 bases stayed unmatched. The DNA for the CDR3 is TGTGCCAGCAGTTATACGGGACAGGGGGCTGGAGCTTTCTTT. Amino acid sequence: CASSYTGQGAGAFF.

The genes are TRBV9 and TRBJ1-1, with D perhaps TRBD1 (6 bases). The V end lost 0 bases, the J end lost 0 bases, and 15 bases lay between the germline ends. Germline-derived CDR1 and CDR2 are SGDLS and YYNGEE. The CDR3 length is 17 residues. Written as DNA, the CDR3 is TGTGCCAGCAGCGTAGATGGACAGCTGGCAATGAACACTGAAGCTTTCTTT. It translates to CASSVDGQLAMNTEAFF.

This clone was picked up one time. The chain combines TRBV28 with TRBJ1-2; D is perhaps TRBD1 (5 bases). The CDR3 has 14 amino acids. V lost 6 bases and J 3 bases, leaving 14 bases between the germline ends. CDR1 and CDR2 from the germline V gene are MDHEN and SYDVKM. CDR3 bases: TGTGCCAGCAGCCCACAGGACCCGGACTATGGCTACACCTTC. This codes for CASSPQDPDYGYTF.

Here the CDR3 DNA reads TGTGCCAGTAGGACCGCGGTGACTGAAGAGACCCAGTACTTC. Protein sequence: CASRTAVTEETQYF. The chain couples TRBV19 to TRBJ2-5; unclear D gene. Between the trimmed V and J ends, which lost 6 bases and 3 bases, there was a span of 14 bases. The CDR3 extends over 14 amino acids. Germline assignment: CDR1 LNHDA and CDR2 SQIVND (reference sequence).

J is TRBJ1-1 and V is TRBV28, with no clear D. The CDR3 sequence is 15 residues long. The V gene lost 1 base and the J gene lost 0 bases, with 9 bases spanning the gap. CDR1 and CDR2 (germline): MDHEN, SYDVKM. This chain's CDR3 is CASSLSGRLNTEAFF. The CDR3 DNA reads as TGTGCCAGCAGTTTATCCGGCAGGCTGAACACTGAAGCTTTCTTT.

The V call is TRBV6-2 or TRBV6-3, the J call TRBJ2-5, with D possibly TRBD1 on 5 matching bases. V gave up 2 bases and J gave up 12 bases, with 13 bases separating them. The CDR3 has 12 amino acids. From germline, CDR1 is MNHEY and CDR2 SVGEGT. CDR3 loop: CASSYRGGPKYF. The CDR3 nucleotides read TGTGCCAGCAGTTACAGGGGCGGACCGAAGTACTTC.

V is TRBV5-5 and J is TRBJ1-1; no reliable D call. Germline CDR1 reads SGHKS; CDR2 reads YYEKEE (reference sequence). The V end was cut by 3 bases, the J end by 4 bases, with 16 bases between. The CDR3 totals 15 residues. CDR3 region: CASSSLVVGSTEAFF. CDR3 bases: TGTGCCAGCAGCTCCCTAGTCGTAGGGAGCACTGAAGCTTTCTTT.

The chain couples TRBV9 to TRBJ2-1; TRBD2 agrees at 11 bases. J lost 8 bases, V lost 3 bases, and 16 bases had no gene match. CDR3 length equals 18 residues. The germline CDR1 and CDR2 sequences are SGDLS and YYNGEE. The CDR3 DNA sequence: TGTGCCAGCAGCGCCCTTTTCTTAGCGGGAGGGCCAGGCCATGAGCAGTTCTTC. This translates into CASSALFLAGGPGHEQFF.

The CDR3 DNA reads as TGTGCCAGCTCACCCGACAGTCTTTCTCAAGAGACCCAGTACTTC. Translation: CASSPDSLSQETQYF. The chain employs TRBV18 and TRBJ2-5, with D possibly being TRBD1 (5 bases). The CDR3 is 15 residues long. Germline CDR1 reads KGHSH; CDR2 reads LQKENI. Trimming removed 3 bases from V and 2 bases from J, with 13 bases in between.

The J gene is TRBJ1-2, the V gene TRBV28, with a possible D match to TRBD1 (6 bases). Germline V gene sequence: CDR1 MDHEN, CDR2 SYDVKM. The CDR3 covers 15 residues. Trimming took 1 base from V and 6 from J, leaving 15 bases between them. The CDR3 sequence is CASSLSGTRTDGYTF. The CDR3 coding sequence is TGTGCCAGCAGTTTATCAGGGACACGTACGGATGGCTACACCTTC.

V is TRBV6-2 or TRBV6-3 and J is TRBJ2-2; 8 nucleotides line up with TRBD2. V lost 5 bases and J lost 0; bases outside the gene matches: 2. Per the germline V gene, CDR1 is MNHEY and CDR2 is SVGEGT. The CDR3 is made up of 15 amino acids. The CDR3 nucleotides read TGTGCCAGCAGTCAGGGACTAGCGAACACCGGGGAGCTGTTTTTT. Translating it yields CASSQGLANTGELFF.

The rearrangement uses TRBV24-1 and TRBJ2-1, with TRBD1 matching 7 bases. The CDR3 covers 15 residues. CDR1 is KGHDR and CDR2 is SFDVKD in the germline V gene. V was clipped by 3 bases and J by 6 bases; unmatched bases: 7. CDR3: CATSDIQGSSNEQFF. Written as DNA, the CDR3 is TGTGCCACCAGTGATATACAGGGGAGTAGCAATGAGCAGTTCTTC.